Described below is a single TCR beta chain sequence and its context. This CDR3 has 14 amino acids. CDR1 is SGHTA and CDR2 is FQGNSA in the germline V gene. After removal of 5 bases from V and 8 bases from J, the junction contained 7 bases not matched to a gene. The data were obtained in a study of blood T cell repertoires in COVID-19. About the study: Sample material is recorded as cDNA or gDNA derived from T cells, B-cell-depleted T cells, or PBMCs.

Profiling relied on immunoSEQ multiplex PCR, and the TCRdb table lists in-frame clones only, not all of them. The sample consists of about 59,000 clones, less than 85% of them appearing once. This receptor was obtained from a human donor in a cohort sampled during active COVID-19. This chain uses TRBV7-2 with TRBJ2-1; 9 nucleotides align to TRBD1. The specimen sequenced was peripheral blood. CDR3 sequence (DNA): TGTGCCAGCAGCCCGGACAGGGGTGGGTATGAGCAGTTCTTC. It encodes CASSPDRGGYEQFF.